This T cell receptor beta chain was sequenced in a study of CD8+ T cells in alopecia areata. Across the whole study: Administration of oral tofacitinib to treated patients was at 5 to 10 mg twice daily.

The study, taken as a whole, reports: Patients shared TCRs less clearly than mice did, possibly for HLA-related reasons.

About this clone itself: What it binds is not known.

From alopecia areata patients, lesional scalp punch biopsies and peripheral blood were collected. RNA, once extracted, was reverse transcribed into cDNA for use as the sequencing template. The repertoire was sequenced with immunoSEQ multiplex PCR; TCRdb's copy has only in-frame clones and lacks some. Of over 110,000 clones listed, about half are singletons. The J segment lost 7 bases and the V segment lost 2 bases, leaving 4 bases of the junction unmatched. In germline, CDR1 is GTSNPN, CDR2 SVGIG (reference sequence). The CDR3 extends over 13 amino acids. Sequencing used CD4+ T cells sorted from blood, obtained at week 0. This TCR was recovered from a human donor with alopecia areata. J is TRBJ1-4 and V is TRBV30; 7 bases are shared with TRBD1. CDR3 in DNA: TGTGCCTGGAGTCGGACAGGCCCTGAAAAACTGTTTTTT. It encodes CAWSRTGPEKLFF.